This T cell receptor beta chain was recovered during a study of shared clonotypes between healthy human individuals. At the level of the study: There were three CD4 naive, three CD4 memory, two CD8 naive and one CD8 memory plates per donor. Notes on the study in general: Clonotypes that were shared across a handful of donors made up around 4.6% of naive CD4 clonotypes.

Selected positively for CCR7 and CD45RO-negative, naive CD8 cells excluded terminally differentiated effector memory CD45RA+ cells. In the sorted-subset replicate PCRs, 200 ng DNA, roughly 29,000 T cell genomes, was used. Some clones are missing from TCRdb's copy, which holds only in-frame ones; the method was immunoSEQ multiplex PCR. The sample includes about 820,000 clones, 90% to 95% of them seen just once. In regard to this clone: Its antigen is unknown.

Trimming shortened V by 7 bases and J by 4 bases, and 20 bases separated the two germline ends. Looked up from germline, CDR1 is MNHEY and CDR2 is SMNVEV (reference sequence). The CDR3 is 16 residues long. The sample taken for sequencing was naive CD8+ T cells sorted from blood. The receptor was derived from a man aged 30-40 years in good health. The rearrangement links TRBV27 to TRBJ2-1, with a tentative D call TRBD1 (9 bases). CDR3 loop: CASNSGGTGKYNEQFF. CDR3 bases: TGTGCCAGCAACTCGGGAGGGACAGGGAAGTACAATGAGCAGTTCTTC.